One T cell receptor beta chain is described in this entry. Antigen unknown. The source of the sample is a study of OX40 agonist ivuxolimab in advanced cancers. Study-level information: The patients received agonistic anti-OX40 (CD134) antibody ivuxolimab. Patients received intravenous ivuxolimab every 2 weeks at 0.01 to 10 mg/kg.

Clones were sequenced by immunoSEQ multiplex PCR, and TCRdb holds only the in-frame ones, with some missing. The sample lists about 69,000 clones; around 89% were seen once. This CDR3 comprises 15 residues. The V segment lost 5 bases and the J segment 5 bases; nucleotides outside the gene matches: 7. CDR1 and CDR2 from the germline V gene are MNHNY and SVGAGI (reference sequence). Study-level points and caveats: The specificity for antigen of the expanded peripheral T cells was not determined. Those patients achieving a partial response at 0.1-3.0 mg/kg showed among the lowest clonal expansion.

This TCR was recovered from an adult with an advanced solid tumor such as melanoma, head and neck, liver or kidney cancer. The rearrangement uses TRBV6-6 and TRBJ2-3; 10 nucleotides line up with TRBD2. This sample comprised CD4+ or CD8+ T cells sorted from blood, obtained in a trial of the OX40 agonist ivuxolimab. This CDR3 reads CASSVTSGIGDTQYF. For the CDR3, the DNA is TGTGCCAGCAGTGTCACTAGCGGGATCGGAGATACGCAGTATTTT.